The sequence of this T cell receptor (beta chain) was determined in a study of blood T cell repertoires in COVID-19. Study in general: The United States, Italy and Spain provided the acute and convalescent COVID-19 samples.

Sequencing was performed with immunoSEQ multiplex PCR; in TCRdb, only in-frame clones are kept and a portion is missing. The sample records a few hundred thousand clones, about nine tenths being singletons. V dropped 6 bases and J dropped 4 bases, with 10 bases sitting between them. CDR3 length equals 12 residues. The germline CDR1 and CDR2 sequences are MNHNY and SVGAGI (reference sequence). J is TRBJ2-7 and V is TRBV6-6; maybe TRBD2 (5 bases). Source material: PBMCs or T cells enriched from blood (not recorded which). This receptor was identified in a man aged 25 to 45 who had recovered from COVID-19. The CDR3 is CASRGAEYEQYF. Written as DNA, the CDR3 is TGTGCCAGCAGGGGAGCCGAATACGAGCAGTACTTC.